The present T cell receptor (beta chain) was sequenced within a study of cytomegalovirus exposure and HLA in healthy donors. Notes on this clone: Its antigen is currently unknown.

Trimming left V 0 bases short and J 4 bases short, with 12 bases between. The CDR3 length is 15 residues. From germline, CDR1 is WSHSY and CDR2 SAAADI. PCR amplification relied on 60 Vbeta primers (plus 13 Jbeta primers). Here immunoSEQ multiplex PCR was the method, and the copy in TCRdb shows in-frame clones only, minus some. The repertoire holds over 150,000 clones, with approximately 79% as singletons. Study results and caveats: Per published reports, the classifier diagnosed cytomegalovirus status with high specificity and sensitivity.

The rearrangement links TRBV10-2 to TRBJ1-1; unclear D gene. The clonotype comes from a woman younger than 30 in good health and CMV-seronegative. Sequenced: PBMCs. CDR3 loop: CASSESPTRVTEAFF. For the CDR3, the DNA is TGCGCCAGCAGTGAGTCCCCAACCCGCGTCACTGAAGCTTTCTTT.